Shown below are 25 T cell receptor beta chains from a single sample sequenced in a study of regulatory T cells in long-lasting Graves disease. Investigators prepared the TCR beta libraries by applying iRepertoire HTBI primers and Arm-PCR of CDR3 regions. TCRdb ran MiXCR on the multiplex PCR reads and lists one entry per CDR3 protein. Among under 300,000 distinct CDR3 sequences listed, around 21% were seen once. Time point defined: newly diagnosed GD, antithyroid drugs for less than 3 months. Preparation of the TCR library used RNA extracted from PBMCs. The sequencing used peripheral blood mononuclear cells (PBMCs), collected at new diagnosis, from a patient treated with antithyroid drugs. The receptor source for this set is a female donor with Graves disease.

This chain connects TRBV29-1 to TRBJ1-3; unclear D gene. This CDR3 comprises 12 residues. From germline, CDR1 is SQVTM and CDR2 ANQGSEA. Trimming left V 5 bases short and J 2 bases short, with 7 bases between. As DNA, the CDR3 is TGCAGCGTTCTGTGGGCTGGAAACACCATATATTTT. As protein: CSVLWAGNTIYF.

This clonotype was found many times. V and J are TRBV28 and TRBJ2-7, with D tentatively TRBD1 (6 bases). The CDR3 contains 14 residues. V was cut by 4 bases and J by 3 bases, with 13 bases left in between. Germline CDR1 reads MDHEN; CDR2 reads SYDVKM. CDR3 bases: TGTGCCAGCAGTTCGCGAGGACAGAACTACGAGCAGTACTTC. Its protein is CASSSRGQNYEQYF. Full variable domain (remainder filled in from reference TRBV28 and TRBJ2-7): DVKVTQSSRYLVKRTGEKVFLECVQDMDHENMFWYRQDPGLGLRLIYFSYDVKMKEKGDIPEGYSVSREKKERFSLILESASTNQTSMYLCASSSRGQNYEQYFGPGTRLTVT.

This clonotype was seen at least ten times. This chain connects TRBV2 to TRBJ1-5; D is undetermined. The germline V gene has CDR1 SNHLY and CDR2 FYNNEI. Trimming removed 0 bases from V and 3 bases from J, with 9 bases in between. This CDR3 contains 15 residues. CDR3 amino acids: CASSEAQQPNQPQHF. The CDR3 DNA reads TGTGCCAGCAGTGAAGCGCAACAGCCCAATCAGCCCCAGCATTTT.

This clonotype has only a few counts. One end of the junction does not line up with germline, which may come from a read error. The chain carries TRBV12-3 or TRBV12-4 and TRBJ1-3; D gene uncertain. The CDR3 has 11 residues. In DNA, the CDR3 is TGTGCCAGCAGTACCGGAAACACCACATATTTT. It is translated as CASSTGNTTYF.

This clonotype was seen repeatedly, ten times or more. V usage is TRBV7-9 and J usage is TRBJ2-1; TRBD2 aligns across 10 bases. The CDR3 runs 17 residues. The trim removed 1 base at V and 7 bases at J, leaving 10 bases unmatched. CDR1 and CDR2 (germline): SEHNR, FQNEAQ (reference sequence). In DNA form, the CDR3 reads TGTGCCAGCAGCTTAGTTGTTTCTAGCGGGGGTAAAAATGAGCAGTTCTTC. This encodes CASSLVVSSGGKNEQFF.

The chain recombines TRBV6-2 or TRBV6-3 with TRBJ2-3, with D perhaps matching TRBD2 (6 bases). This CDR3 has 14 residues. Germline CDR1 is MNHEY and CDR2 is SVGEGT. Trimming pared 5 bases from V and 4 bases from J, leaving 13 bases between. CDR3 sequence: CASSDQTGADTQYF. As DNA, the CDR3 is TGTGCCAGCAGTGACCAGACGGGGGCAGATACGCAGTATTTT.

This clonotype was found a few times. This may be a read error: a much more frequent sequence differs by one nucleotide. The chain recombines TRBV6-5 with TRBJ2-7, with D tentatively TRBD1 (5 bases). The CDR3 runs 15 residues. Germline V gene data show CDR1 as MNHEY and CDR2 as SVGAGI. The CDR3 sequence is CTSSYSTGQSNEQYF. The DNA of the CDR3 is TGTACCAGCAGTTATTCAACAGGACAATCGAACGAGCAGTACTTC.

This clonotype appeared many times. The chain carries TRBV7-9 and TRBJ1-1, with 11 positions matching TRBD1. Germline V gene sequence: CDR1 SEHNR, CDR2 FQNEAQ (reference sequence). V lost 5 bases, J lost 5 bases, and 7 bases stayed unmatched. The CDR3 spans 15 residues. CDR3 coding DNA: TGTGCCAGCAGCCCAGGACAGGGGGCTTGGACTGAAGCTTTCTTT. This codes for CASSPGQGAWTEAFF. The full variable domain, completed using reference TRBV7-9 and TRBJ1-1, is DTGVSQNPRHKITKRGQNVTFRCDPISEHNRLYWYRQTLGQGPEFLTYFQNEAQLEKSRLLSDRFSAERPKGSFSTLEIQRTEQGDSAMYLCASSPGQGAWTEAFFGQGTRLTVV.

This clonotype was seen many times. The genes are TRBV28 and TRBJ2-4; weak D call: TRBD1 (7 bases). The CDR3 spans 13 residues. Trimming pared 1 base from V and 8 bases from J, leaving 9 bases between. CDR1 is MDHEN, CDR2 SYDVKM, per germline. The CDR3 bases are TGTGCCAGCAGTTTATCCAGGGGGGACATTCAGTACTTC. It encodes CASSLSRGDIQYF.

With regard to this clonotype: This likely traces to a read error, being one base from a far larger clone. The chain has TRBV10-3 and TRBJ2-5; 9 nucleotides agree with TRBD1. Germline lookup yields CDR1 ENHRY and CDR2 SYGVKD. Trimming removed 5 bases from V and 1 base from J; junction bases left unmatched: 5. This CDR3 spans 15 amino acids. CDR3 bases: TGTGCCATCAGTCCCACGACAGGGGGCCAAGAGACCCAGTACTTC. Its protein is CAISPTTGGQETQYF.

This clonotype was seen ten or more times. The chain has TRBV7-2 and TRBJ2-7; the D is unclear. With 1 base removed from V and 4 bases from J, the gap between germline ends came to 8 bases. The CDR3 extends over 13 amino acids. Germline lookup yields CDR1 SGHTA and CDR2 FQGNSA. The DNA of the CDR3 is TGTGCCAGCAGCTTAGTCCGCCAATACGAGCAGTACTTC. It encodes CASSLVRQYEQYF.

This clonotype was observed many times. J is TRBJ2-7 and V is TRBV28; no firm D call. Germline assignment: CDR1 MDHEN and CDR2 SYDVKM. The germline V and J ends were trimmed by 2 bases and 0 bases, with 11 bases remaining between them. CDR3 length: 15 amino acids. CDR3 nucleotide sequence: TGTGCCAGCAGTTTAAATCCCAGGACCTCCTACGAGCAGTACTTC. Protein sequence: CASSLNPRTSYEQYF.

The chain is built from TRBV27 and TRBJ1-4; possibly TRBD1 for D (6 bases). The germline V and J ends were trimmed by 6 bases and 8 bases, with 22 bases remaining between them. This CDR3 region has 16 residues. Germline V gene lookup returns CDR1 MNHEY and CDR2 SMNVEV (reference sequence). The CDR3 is CASSQEEGGGGEKLFF. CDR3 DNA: TGTGCCAGCAGCCAAGAGGAGGGAGGGGGAGGGGAAAAACTGTTTTTT.

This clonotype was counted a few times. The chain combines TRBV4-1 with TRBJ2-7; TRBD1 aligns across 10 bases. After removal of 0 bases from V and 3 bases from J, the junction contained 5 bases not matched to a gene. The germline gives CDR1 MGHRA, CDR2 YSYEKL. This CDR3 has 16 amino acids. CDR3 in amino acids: CASSQDGTGVLYEQYF. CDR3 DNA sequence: TGCGCCAGCAGCCAAGACGGGACAGGGGTCCTCTACGAGCAGTACTTC.

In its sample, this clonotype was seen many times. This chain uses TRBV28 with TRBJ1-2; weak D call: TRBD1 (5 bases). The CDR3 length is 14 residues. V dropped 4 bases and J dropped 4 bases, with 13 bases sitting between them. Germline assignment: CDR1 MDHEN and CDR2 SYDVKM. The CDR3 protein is CASSSTPGGYGYTF. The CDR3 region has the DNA TGTGCCAGCAGTTCGACCCCGGGGGGCTATGGCTACACCTTC.

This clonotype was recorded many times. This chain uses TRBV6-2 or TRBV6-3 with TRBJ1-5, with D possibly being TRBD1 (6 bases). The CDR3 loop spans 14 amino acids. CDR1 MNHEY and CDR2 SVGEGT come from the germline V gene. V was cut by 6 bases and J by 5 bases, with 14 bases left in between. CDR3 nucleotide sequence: TGTGCCAGCAGCCAGACAGGAGATTATCAGCCCCAGCATTTT. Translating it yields CASSQTGDYQPQHF.

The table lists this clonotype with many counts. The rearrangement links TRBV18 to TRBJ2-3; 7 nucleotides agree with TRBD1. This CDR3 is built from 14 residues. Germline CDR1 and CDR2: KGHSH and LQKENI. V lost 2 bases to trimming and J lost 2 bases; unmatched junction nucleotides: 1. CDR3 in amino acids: CASSPDRVTDTQYF. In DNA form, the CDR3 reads TGTGCCAGCTCACCAGACAGGGTCACAGATACGCAGTATTTT.

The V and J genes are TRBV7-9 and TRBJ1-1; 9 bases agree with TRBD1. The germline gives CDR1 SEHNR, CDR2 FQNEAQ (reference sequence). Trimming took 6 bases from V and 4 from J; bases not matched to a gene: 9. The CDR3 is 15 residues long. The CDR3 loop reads CASSQQGALATEAFF. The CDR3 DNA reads TGTGCCAGCAGTCAACAGGGGGCCCTAGCCACTGAAGCTTTCTTT.

For the CDR3, the DNA is TGTGCCGGCCAAGACTCATCAAGGGTTGAAGCTTTCTTT. It translates to CAGQDSSRVEAFF. The chain couples TRBV6-1 to TRBJ1-1; D gene unclear. Trimming shortened V by 11 bases and J by 7 bases, and 20 bases separated the two germline ends. The CDR3 has 13 residues. The germline V gene has CDR1 MNHNS and CDR2 SASEGT.

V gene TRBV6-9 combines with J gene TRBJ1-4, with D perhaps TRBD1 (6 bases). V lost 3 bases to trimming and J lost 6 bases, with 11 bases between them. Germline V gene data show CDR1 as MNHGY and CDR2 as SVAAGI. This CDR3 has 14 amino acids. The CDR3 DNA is TGTGCCAGCAGTTACAGGGGAGGATATGAAAAACTGTTTTTT. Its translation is CASSYRGGYEKLFF.

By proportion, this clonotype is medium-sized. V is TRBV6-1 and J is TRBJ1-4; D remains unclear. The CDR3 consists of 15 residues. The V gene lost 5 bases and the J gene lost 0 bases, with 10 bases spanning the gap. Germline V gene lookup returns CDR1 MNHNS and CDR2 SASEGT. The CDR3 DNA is TGTGCCAGCAGTTCCGGCGGGACAACTAATGAAAAACTGTTTTTT. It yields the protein CASSSGGTTNEKLFF.

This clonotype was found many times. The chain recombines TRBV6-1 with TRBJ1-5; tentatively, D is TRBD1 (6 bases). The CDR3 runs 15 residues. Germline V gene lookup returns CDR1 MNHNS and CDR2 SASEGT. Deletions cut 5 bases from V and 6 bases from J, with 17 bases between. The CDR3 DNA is TGTGCCAGCAGTCCACGGGGGGCGTCAAGTCAGCCCCAGCATTTT. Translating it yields CASSPRGASSQPQHF.

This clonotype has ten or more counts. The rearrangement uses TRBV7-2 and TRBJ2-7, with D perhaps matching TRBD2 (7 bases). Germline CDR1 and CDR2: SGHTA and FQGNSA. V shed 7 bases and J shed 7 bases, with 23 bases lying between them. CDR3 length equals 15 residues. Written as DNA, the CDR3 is TGTGCCAGCAACCACCCTCGGCAGGCGGGGGCTGAGCAGTACTTC. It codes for CASNHPRQAGAEQYF. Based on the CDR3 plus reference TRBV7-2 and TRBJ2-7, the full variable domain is GAGVSQSPSNKVTEKGKDVELRCDPISGHTALYWYRQSLGQGLEFLIYFQGNSAPDKSGLPSDRFSAERTGGSVSTLTIQRTQQEDSAVYLCASNHPRQAGAEQYFGPGTRLTVT.

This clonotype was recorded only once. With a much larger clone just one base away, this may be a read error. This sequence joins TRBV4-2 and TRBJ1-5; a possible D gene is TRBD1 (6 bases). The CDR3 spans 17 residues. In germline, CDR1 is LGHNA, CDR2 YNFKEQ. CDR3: CGSSQGPTGSSNQPQHF. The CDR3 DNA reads TGTGGCAGCAGCCAAGGCCCGACAGGTTCTAGCAATCAGCCCCAGCATTTT.

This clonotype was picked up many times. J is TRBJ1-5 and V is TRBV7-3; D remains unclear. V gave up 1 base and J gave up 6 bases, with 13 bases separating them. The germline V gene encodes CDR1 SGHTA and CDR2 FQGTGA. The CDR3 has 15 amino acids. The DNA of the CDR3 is TGTGCCAGCAGCTTAAACCCCGGATTCGGTCAGCCCCAGCATTTT. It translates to CASSLNPGFGQPQHF.